What follows is one TCR beta chain and its context. The source of the sample is a study of blood T cell repertoires in COVID-19. Looking at the study overall: Samples came from the United States, Italy and Spain, spanning acute and convalescent COVID-19. T cells, B-cell-depleted T cells, or PBMCs supplied cDNA or gDNA.

Original methodology: Using reference gene primer amplification, nucleated cell counts were estimated. Measured with immunoSEQ multiplex PCR; TCRdb has only the in-frame clones, and not every one. V and J calls and clone size are those listed in that table; D and trimming were worked out from the DNA. Here the sample spans hundreds of thousands of clones, just over 85% being singletons. There are 16 residues in the CDR3. Germline loops: CDR1 KGHSH, CDR2 LQKENI. The V gene lost 5 bases and the J gene lost 0 bases, with 16 bases spanning the gap. The TCR sequence derives from a woman in her twenties or thirties with active or convalescent COVID-19. The source material was peripheral blood. This chain joins TRBV18 and TRBJ1-1; weak D call: TRBD1 (6 bases). CDR3 sequence: CASSTLPGHMNTEAFF. CDR3 sequence (DNA): TGTGCCAGCTCAACACTTCCGGGACACATGAACACTGAAGCTTTCTTT. Full variable domain (remainder filled in from reference TRBV18 and TRBJ1-1): NAGVMQNPRHLVRRRGQEARLRCSPMKGHSHVYWYRQLPEEGLKFMVYLQKENIIDESGMPKERFSAEFPKEGPSILRIQQVVRGDSAAYFCASSTLPGHMNTEAFFGQGTRLTVV.